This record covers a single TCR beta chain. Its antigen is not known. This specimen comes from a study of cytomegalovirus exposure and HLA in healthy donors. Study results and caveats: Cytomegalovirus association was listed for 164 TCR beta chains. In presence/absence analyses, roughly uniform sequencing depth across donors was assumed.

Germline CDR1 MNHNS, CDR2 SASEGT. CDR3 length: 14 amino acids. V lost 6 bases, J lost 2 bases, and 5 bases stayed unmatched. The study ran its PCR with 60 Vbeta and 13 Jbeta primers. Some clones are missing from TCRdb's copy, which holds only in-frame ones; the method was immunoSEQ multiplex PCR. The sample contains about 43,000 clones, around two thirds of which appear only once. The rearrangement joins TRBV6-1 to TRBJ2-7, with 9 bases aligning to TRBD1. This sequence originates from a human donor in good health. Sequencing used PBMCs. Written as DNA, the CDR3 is TGTGCCAGCAGCAGGGACAGGGCTCCCTACGAGCAGTACTTC. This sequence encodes CASSRDRAPYEQYF.